The following is a T cell receptor (beta chain) sequence with its context. This receptor's antigen is unknown. Base qualities are missing; no much larger clone stands one base away. Its CDR3 holds 14 amino acids, cysteine through phenylalanine. The CDR3 DNA has 42 bases and is translated from base 1. V and J are truncated by 3 bases and 2 bases respectively, leaving an intervening sequence of 11 bases. CDR1 and CDR2 (SGHKS, YYEKEE) derive from the germline V gene (reference sequence). The cohort consisted of hundreds of healthy bone marrow donors. At the time of sampling, every cohort member was nominally healthy, though immune exposures that went unrecorded were likely present. The donor was CMV seronegative and belonged to the group of under 400 seronegative cohort members. A peripheral blood sample was provided by each donor, and peripheral blood mononuclear cells were used for TCR beta sequencing. The Qiagen DNeasy Blood Extraction Kit was used to extract genomic DNA from the blood cell samples.

This record belongs to a study of cytomegalovirus exposure and HLA in healthy donors (dated by TCRdb to between 2016 and 2019). Regarding the research as a whole: An earlier analysis of some 500 of the donors reported more than 250 Gb of sequence data and around 120 million unique TCR beta sequences from 150 million to 200 million T cells. An early release that covered about 640 HLA-typed donors contained approximately 300 gigabases of sequencing data and 80 million or so unique TCR sequences. The genetic ancestry cluster associated with self-reported Caucasian donors included about four fifths of the 398 genotyped donors. The study was designed to test whether signatures of past pathogen exposure could be identified by cataloging public T cell receptors. Using immunosequencing, the study profiled T cell repertoires from approximately 700 subjects and related those repertoires to cytomegalovirus serostatus. Besides the first cohort of more than 650 subjects, a separate validation cohort made up of over 95 different subjects was used. High-throughput TCR immunosequencing, statistical association of individual TCRs with disease status, and machine learning were combined to predict cytomegalovirus infection status. A later analysis re-analyzed previously published TCR beta repertoires from approximately 700 donors and added high-resolution HLA genotyping to study TCR occurrence patterns. Rather than using new phenotypic data, the later analysis identified candidate immune exposures from TCR beta sequences and from how often those sequences occurred across donors. An earlier analysis of a few hundred of the donors applied high-throughput TCR beta sequencing to assess whether each TCR beta V gene segment acted as functional or pseudogenic. Alongside the repertoire data, information on donor age, sex, ethnicity and CMV serostatus was compiled. A later genetic analysis took genome-wide SNP genotypes for about three fifths of the 666 donors and used that subset as a discovery cohort. Every discovery cohort repertoire had been produced on one sequencing platform. HLA typing covered class I and class II loci at four-digit resolution. The number of typed donors differed by locus: roughly 620-640 for A, B, C, DRB1 and DQB1; 500 to 550 for DQA1; 600 to 610 for DPA1; and around 450 for DPB1. Roughly five DR-DQ haplotypes were handled as single units for association and clustering because linkage in the cohort was strong. Among around 400 genotyped donors of the cohort, an average of approximately 230,000 unique TCR beta nucleotide sequences were sequenced per donor, 15% to 20% of them non-productive.

Points the paper makes about the study in general: In the study, 150 to 200 TCR beta chains were listed as associated with cytomegalovirus. Several of the top co-occurrence clusters appeared to be linked to parvovirus B19, influenza, CMV and Epstein-Barr virus, according to a later analysis. Strong co-occurrence of HLA alleles, especially DR and DQ, made assigning TCR associations to individual alleles difficult. CMV serostatus was the only immune exposure information available for the cohort. A further reported finding was that TCR beta sequences accurately predicted the HLA-A and HLA-B alleles for most subjects in the first cohort. In a later analysis, most CMV-associated TCR beta chains were found to appear HLA-restricted, with HLA associations seemingly driven largely by CMV exposure. Only TCR beta chains were sequenced in this cohort, and the absence of alpha or paired-chain data limited detectable features. Because HLA typing was missing for some donors at each locus, association tests included only the typed subset. A group of highly shared sequence variants was considered likely to be a technical artifact of the sequencing pipeline. Linkage disequilibrium might explain the correlated functional status among segregating V segments, but an unknown experimental factor could not be excluded. In vitro tests confirmed that a few of the cytomegalovirus-associated TCR beta chains recognize cytomegalovirus antigens. The presence/absence analyses assumed that sequencing depth was roughly uniform across donors, and that assumption may not be true. The 87-base-pair reads could not distinguish some IMGT-functional V segments, including TRBV6-2 and TRBV6-3, so those segments were excluded. Most TCR sequences were observed very rarely across donors, whereas some public TCRs were present in many individuals. It was suggested by the authors that the approach could potentially be generalized to other disease states and immunological phenotypes. Cytomegalovirus status was reported to be diagnosed by the classifier with high specificity and sensitivity in both the original and validation cohorts. In a later analysis, HLA-associated TCR beta chains were found to be more clonally expanded and to have lower generation probabilities than equally common non-associated chains. Because counts were too low, seventeen rarely observed V segments, including chromosome 9 orphons, were left out of the earlier analysis of about 620 of the donors. An association between a missense DCLRE1C variant and V-gene and J-gene trimming of TCR beta chains was found in a later genetic analysis and replicated in an independent cohort. According to a later genetic analysis, donors in an Asian-associated ancestry cluster had fewer N-insertions in productive TCRs than the roughly 700-donor mean. At a false discovery rate of 0.05, a later analysis linked around 17,000 TCR beta sequences to specific HLA alleles. Broadly in line with IMGT annotations, most TCR beta V segments showed up in productive rearrangements about 87% or about 30% of the time in an earlier analysis of approximately 640 of the donors. According to a later analysis, TCR association rates differed among HLA loci, with DRB1 alleles showing the most associated TCRs and HLA-C alleles showing the fewest.

The library was prepared using the immunoSEQ multiplex PCR assay. For the multiplex PCR, a mixture combining 60 forward primers for TCR Vbeta segments and 13 reverse primers for TCR Jbeta segments was used. A multiplex PCR assay on genomic DNA amplified the CDR3 region of rearranged TCR beta genes. Amplified TCR beta libraries were sequenced as 87-base-pair reads on the Illumina HiSeq System. As for the authors' bioinformatics: In a later analysis, tens of millions of unique TCR beta chains were counted across the 690 or so repertoires, and roughly 11 million of these chains were shared by at least two donors. Raw reads were error-corrected and collapsed into unique sequences by a nearest-neighbor algorithm in which closely related sequences were merged to remove PCR and sequencing errors. V, D and J gene segments were assigned by aligning CDR3 sequences to IMGT reference sequences. Each retained sequence needed at least a six-nucleotide match to both a V gene segment and a J gene segment. Rearrangements were called productive when the CDR3 lacked stop codons and stayed in frame with V and J; all others were non-productive. Following IMGT convention, CDR3 was defined as the stretch from the second conserved V-encoded cysteine to the conserved J-encoded phenylalanine. The earlier analysis of some 600 of the donors excluded sequences that lacked an unambiguous match to a single V gene segment. An earlier analysis of a few hundred of the donors classified V segments as functional when productive rearrangements were above 56.7% and as segregating when the standard deviation between donors was above 5%. A statistical classification framework was built for diagnosing cytomegalovirus status from the catalog of TCR beta chain sequences. In a later analysis, V and J genes were assigned by comparing TCR nucleotide sequences against IMGT/GENE-DB human TR gene sequences. The TCRdist pipeline was used in a later analysis to assign CDR3 sequences and most-parsimonious VDJ recombination scenarios. In a later analysis, each TCR beta chain was defined by its CDR3 amino acid sequence together with its V-gene family, and reads lacking a unique V-gene family were excluded. As a way to deal with suspected cross-contamination and a sequencing artifact, a later analysis dropped more than 500 nucleotide sequences that were highly shared and had low generation probability. For each public chain, a later analysis derived a clonal expansion index from normalized ranks of inferred template counts within each repertoire. Generation probabilities in a later analysis came from a VDJ recombination model fitted to out-of-frame rearrangements, and those results were checked against IGoR. Hypergeometric tests were used in a later analysis to score TCR-TCR, TCR-HLA and TCR-CMV co-occurrence, with a repertoire-size bias correction applied to the TCR pairs. False discovery rates were estimated in a later analysis by permuting HLA or CMV assignments 20 times. In a later analysis, co-occurring TCRs were grouped using DBSCAN, and TCRdist sequence similarity was added for clustering within HLA-allele-positive subsets. Repertoires with fewer than 30,000 or more than 120,000 public chains were left out of co-occurrence clustering, as were about 5 repertoires with anomalous nucleotide sharing. The source is immuneACCESS, and TCRdb retained only in-frame sequences with V and J called. Part of the clones is not carried over; for the studies checked, unresolved V genes explain less than half of this, and the remainder is unexplained. Clonal size and the V and J genes are those of that table, whereas D and trimming came from the DNA. The sample has about 150,000 clones on record, roughly 90% of them singletons. The leading ten clones occupy about 0.51% of the sample.

The rearranged segments are TRBV5-5 and TRBJ1-1, with a tentative D gene TRBD1 over 6 matching bases. This clonotype was sampled from a woman aged 40 to 55 in good health and CMV-seronegative. Sequenced sample: PBMCs. The sequenced DNA: TGTGCCAGCAGCTCCCTAGGGGGAAACACTGAAGCTTTCTTT. It specifies CASSSLGGNTEAFF.